There are a few counts of the clone carrying this T cell receptor (beta chain). TCRdb re-derived calls from the 5' RACE reads in MiXCR, one entry per CDR3 protein. The table includes 400,000 to 500,000 distinct CDR3 sequences, around a sixth detected once. CDR1 is LGHNA and CDR2 is YNFKEQ in the germline V gene. Trimming removed 0 bases at V and 0 bases at J, with 16 bases between. The CDR3 is 18 residues long. The data were obtained in a study of identical twins. The sequence derives from a man in his forties or fifties in good health. This chain joins TRBV4-2 and TRBJ2-3; a possible D gene is TRBD1 (5 bases). The specimen sequenced was naive T cells sorted from blood. The CDR3: CASSQDLRQGTSTDTQYF. In DNA form, the CDR3 reads TGTGCCAGCAGCCAAGATCTTCGGCAGGGAACTAGCACAGATACGCAGTATTTT.